What follows describes a single TCR beta chain. This clone has more than one count but fewer than ten. It lacks a known antigen. Base qualities are missing; no much larger clone stands one base away. These data originate in a study of cytomegalovirus exposure and HLA in healthy donors (dated by TCRdb to the late 2010s). Regarding the research as a whole: An earlier analysis of several hundred of the donors reported approximately 260 Gb of sequence data and 95 million to 130 million unique TCR beta sequences obtained from around 180 million T cells. The number of donors typed differed by locus, with roughly 629-640 for A, B, C, DRB1 and DQB1, around 560 for DQA1, some 570 for DPA1, and around 460 for DPB1. In a later genetic analysis, genome-wide SNP genotypes for about 65% of the roughly 670 donors were used, and that subset was treated as a discovery cohort. In an earlier analysis of a few hundred of the donors, high-throughput TCR beta sequencing was used to judge whether each TCR beta V gene segment behaved as functional or pseudogenic. To predict cytomegalovirus infection status, the study combined high-throughput TCR immunosequencing, statistical association of individual TCRs with disease status, and machine learning. Class I and class II HLA loci were covered by the typing at four-digit resolution. Five DR-DQ haplotypes were treated as single units for association and clustering because of strong linkage in the cohort. The genetic ancestry cluster associated with self-reported Caucasian donors included 70% to 85% of the roughly 400 genotyped donors. A separate validation cohort of roughly 120 different subjects was used in addition to the 666-subject first cohort. The T cell repertoires of under 750 subjects were profiled by immunosequencing and related to cytomegalovirus serostatus. Approximately 300 gigabases of sequencing data and approximately 85 million unique TCR sequences were included in an early release covering several hundred HLA-typed donors. Rather than using new phenotypic data, the later analysis identified candidate immune exposures from TCR beta sequences and from how often those sequences occurred across donors. In a later analysis, previously published TCR beta repertoires from 550 to 750 donors were re-analyzed and high-resolution HLA genotyping was added so that TCR occurrence patterns could be studied. All discovery cohort repertoires had been generated on a single sequencing platform. Donor age, sex, ethnicity and CMV serostatus were compiled alongside the repertoire data. Among around 400 genotyped donors of the cohort, an average of roughly 230,000 unique TCR beta nucleotide sequences was sequenced per donor, of which roughly 18% were non-productive. The study was designed to test whether signatures of past pathogen exposure could be identified by cataloging public T cell receptors.

In total, roughly 710 healthy bone marrow donors made up the cohort. Cohort members were all nominally healthy when sampled, although unrecorded immune exposures were likely present. The donor tested CMV seronegative, placing the donor among the 350 or so seronegative members of the cohort. A peripheral blood sample was provided by each donor, and peripheral blood mononuclear cells were used for TCR beta sequencing. The Qiagen DNeasy Blood Extraction Kit was used to extract genomic DNA from the blood cell samples. The germline V gene specifies MDHEN as CDR1 and SYDVKM as CDR2. Between the V and J ends, shortened by 5 bases and 2 bases respectively, the junction contains 13 bases. The CDR3 contains 15 residues, cysteine and phenylalanine counted. The kept DNA is CDR3 alone, 45 bases in frame from the first base. Libraries were prepared through the immunoSEQ multiplex PCR assay. For the multiplex PCR, a mixture combining 60 forward primers for TCR Vbeta segments and 13 reverse primers for TCR Jbeta segments was used. Amplification of the CDR3 region of rearranged TCR beta genes was performed with a multiplex PCR assay on genomic DNA. On the Illumina HiSeq System, the amplified TCR beta libraries were sequenced as 87-base-pair reads. For the original study's pipeline: A later analysis tallied 75 million to 95 million unique TCR beta chains across the 666 repertoires, and around 9.9 million of those chains were shared by two or more donors. Raw reads were error-corrected and collapsed into unique sequences with a nearest-neighbor algorithm that merged closely related sequences to remove PCR and sequencing errors. CDR3 sequences were aligned to IMGT reference sequences to assign V, D and J gene segments. For a sequence to be retained, a match of at least six nucleotides was required to both a V gene segment and a J gene segment. Rearrangements were classified as productive when the CDR3 lacked stop codons and remained in frame with V and J, and all other rearrangements were classified as non-productive. Following IMGT convention, CDR3 was defined as the stretch from the second conserved V-encoded cysteine to the conserved J-encoded phenylalanine. The earlier analysis of fewer than 700 of the donors excluded sequences that lacked an unambiguous match to a single V gene segment. An earlier analysis of 587 of the donors called V segments functional above 56.7% productive rearrangements and segregating when the between-donor standard deviation exceeded 5%. A statistical classification framework was built for diagnosing cytomegalovirus status from the catalog of TCR beta chain sequences. In a later analysis, V and J genes were assigned by comparing TCR nucleotide sequences against IMGT/GENE-DB human TR gene sequences. Using the TCRdist pipeline, a later analysis assigned CDR3 sequences along with most-parsimonious VDJ recombination scenarios. In a later analysis, every TCR beta chain was defined by the combination of its CDR3 amino acid sequence and its V-gene family, and reads without a unique V-gene family were dropped. To address suspected cross-contamination and a sequencing artifact, a later analysis removed 550 to 750 highly shared, low-generation-probability nucleotide sequences. In a later analysis, a clonal expansion index was calculated for each public chain from normalized within-repertoire ranks of inferred template counts. In a later analysis, generation probabilities were computed using a VDJ recombination model fitted to out-of-frame rearrangements, and the results were checked against IGoR. In a later analysis, hypergeometric tests were used to score TCR-TCR, TCR-HLA and TCR-CMV co-occurrence, with a repertoire-size bias correction applied to TCR pairs. In a later analysis, false discovery rates were estimated by permuting HLA or CMV assignments 20 times. In a later analysis, co-occurring TCRs were grouped with DBSCAN, and TCRdist sequence similarity was added when clustering was performed within HLA-allele-positive subsets. Repertoires with fewer than 30,000 or more than 120,000 public chains, plus five repertoires with anomalous nucleotide sharing, were excluded from co-occurrence clustering. TCRdb carries this immuneACCESS record with in-frame sequences only. Its versions omit some clonotypes, under half of them owing to an unresolved V gene in the studies checked, with the rest unexplained. The V and J calls and clone size were taken over from that table, and D and trimming were inferred from the DNA. The sample contains 150,000 to 160,000 clones, under 85% of them found a single time. The top ten clonotypes cover roughly 2.8% of the sample.

Findings and caveats that apply to the study as a whole: Assigning TCR associations to individual alleles was difficult when HLA alleles, especially DR and DQ, strongly co-occurred. A group of highly shared sequence variants was considered likely to be a technical artifact of the sequencing pipeline. The authors suggested that the approach could potentially be generalized to other disease states and immunological phenotypes. The 87-base-pair reads could not distinguish some IMGT-functional V segments, including TRBV6-2 and TRBV6-3, so those segments were excluded. Most TCR sequences were seen in very few donors, while some public TCRs were found in many individuals. A total of 164 TCR beta chains were listed by the study as associated with cytomegalovirus. In a later genetic analysis, fewer N-insertions in productive TCRs were reported among donors in an Asian-associated ancestry cluster than the roughly 700-donor mean. An earlier analysis of approximately 500 of the donors showed that most TCR beta V segments appeared in productive rearrangements either about 87% or about 30% of the time, which broadly matched IMGT annotations. Correlated functional status among segregating V segments might be attributable to linkage disequilibrium, but an unknown experimental factor could not be ruled out. The presence/absence analyses assumed that sequencing depth was roughly uniform across donors, and that assumption may not be true. A further reported finding was that TCR beta sequences accurately predicted the HLA-A and HLA-B alleles for most subjects in the first cohort. In a later analysis, TCR association rates were found to vary across HLA loci, with the most associated TCRs seen for DRB1 alleles and the fewest for HLA-C alleles. A few of the identified cytomegalovirus-associated TCR beta chains were confirmed in vitro to be specific for cytomegalovirus antigens. The classifier was reported to diagnose cytomegalovirus status with high specificity and sensitivity in both the original and validation cohorts. In a later analysis, several top co-occurrence clusters were reported to appear linked to parvovirus B19, influenza, CMV and Epstein-Barr virus. Only TCR beta chains were sequenced in this cohort, and the absence of alpha or paired-chain data limited detectable features. The earlier analysis of about 600 of the donors excluded some 16 rarely observed V segments, including chromosome 9 orphons, because counts were too low. Compared with equally common non-associated chains, HLA-associated TCR beta chains in a later analysis were more clonally expanded and had lower generation probabilities. At a false discovery rate of 0.05, a later analysis linked roughly 17,000 TCR beta sequences to specific HLA alleles. Because HLA typing was unavailable for some donors at each locus, only the typed subset was used in association tests. The only immune exposure information available for the cohort was CMV serostatus. V-gene and J-gene trimming of TCR beta chains was associated with a missense DCLRE1C variant in a later genetic analysis, and the association was replicated in an independent cohort. A later analysis found that most CMV-associated TCR beta chains appeared HLA-restricted, with HLA associations seemingly driven largely by CMV exposure.

The sample taken for sequencing was PBMCs. The chain was built from TRBV28 and TRBJ1-5, with TRBD1 tentatively as D gene (6 bases match). The receptor was derived from a man aged 18 to 35 in good health and CMV-seronegative. The CDR3 reads as follows: CASSTPHRGNQPQHF. Here is the DNA: TGTGCCAGCAGTACCCCTCACAGGGGCAATCAGCCCCAGCATTTT. Extended through the reference TRBV28 and TRBJ1-5 proteins, this CDR3 yields the full variable domain: DVKVTQSSRYLVKRTGEKVFLECVQDMDHENMFWYRQDPGLGLRLIYFSYDVKMKEKGDIPEGYSVSREKKERFSLILESASTNQTSMYLCASSTPHRGNQPQHFGDGTRLSIL.